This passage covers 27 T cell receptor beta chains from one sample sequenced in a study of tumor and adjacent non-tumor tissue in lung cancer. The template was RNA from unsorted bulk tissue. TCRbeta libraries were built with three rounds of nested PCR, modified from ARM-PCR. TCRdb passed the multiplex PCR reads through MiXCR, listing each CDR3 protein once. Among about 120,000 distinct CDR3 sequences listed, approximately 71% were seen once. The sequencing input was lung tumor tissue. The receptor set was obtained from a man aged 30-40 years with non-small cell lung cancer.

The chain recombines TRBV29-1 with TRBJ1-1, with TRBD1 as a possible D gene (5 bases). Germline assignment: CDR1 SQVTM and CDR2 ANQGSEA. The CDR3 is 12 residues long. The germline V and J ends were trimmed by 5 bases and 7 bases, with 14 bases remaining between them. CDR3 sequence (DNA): TGCAGCGTTAGGGACGGATACGATGAAGCTTTCTTT. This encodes CSVRDGYDEAFF.

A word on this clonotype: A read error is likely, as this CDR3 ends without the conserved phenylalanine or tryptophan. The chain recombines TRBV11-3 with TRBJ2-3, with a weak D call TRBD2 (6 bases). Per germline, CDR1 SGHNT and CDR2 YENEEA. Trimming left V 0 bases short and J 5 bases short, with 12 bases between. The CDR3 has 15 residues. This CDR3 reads CASSLEGGLIDTQYS. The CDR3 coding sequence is TGTGCCAGCAGCTTAGAGGGAGGACTCATAGATACGCAGTATTCT.

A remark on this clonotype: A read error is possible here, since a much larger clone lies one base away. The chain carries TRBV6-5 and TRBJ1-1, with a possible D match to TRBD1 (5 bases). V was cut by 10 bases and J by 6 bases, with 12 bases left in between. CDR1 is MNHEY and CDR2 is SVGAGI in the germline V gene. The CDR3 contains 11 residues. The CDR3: CANSQGSEAFF. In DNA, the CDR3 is TGTGCCAACAGCCAGGGCTCTGAAGCTTTCTTT.

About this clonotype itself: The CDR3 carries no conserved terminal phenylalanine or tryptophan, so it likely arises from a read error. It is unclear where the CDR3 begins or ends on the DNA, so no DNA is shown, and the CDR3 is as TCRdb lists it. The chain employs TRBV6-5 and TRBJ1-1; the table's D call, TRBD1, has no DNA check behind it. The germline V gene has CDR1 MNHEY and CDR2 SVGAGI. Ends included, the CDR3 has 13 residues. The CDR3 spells CACKDRLNTEALS.

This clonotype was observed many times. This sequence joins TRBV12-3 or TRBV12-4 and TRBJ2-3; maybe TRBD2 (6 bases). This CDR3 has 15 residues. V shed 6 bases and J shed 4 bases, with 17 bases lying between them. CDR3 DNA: TGTGCCAGCAGCCGTGACGGGACTCCTTCAGATACGCAGTATTTT. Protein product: CASSRDGTPSDTQYF.

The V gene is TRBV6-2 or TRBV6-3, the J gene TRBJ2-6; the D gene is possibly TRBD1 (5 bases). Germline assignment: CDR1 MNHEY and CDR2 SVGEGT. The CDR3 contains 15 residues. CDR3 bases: TGTGCTAACAGTCCCAAGGGGCCTGGGGCCAACGTCCTGACTTTC. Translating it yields CANSPKGPGANVLTF.

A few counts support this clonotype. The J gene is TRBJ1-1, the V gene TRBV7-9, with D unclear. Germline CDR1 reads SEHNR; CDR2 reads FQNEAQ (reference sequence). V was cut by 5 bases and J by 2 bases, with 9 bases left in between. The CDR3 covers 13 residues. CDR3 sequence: CASSPPENTEAFF. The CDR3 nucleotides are TGTGCCAGCAGCCCACCGGAAAACACTGAAGCTTTCTTT.

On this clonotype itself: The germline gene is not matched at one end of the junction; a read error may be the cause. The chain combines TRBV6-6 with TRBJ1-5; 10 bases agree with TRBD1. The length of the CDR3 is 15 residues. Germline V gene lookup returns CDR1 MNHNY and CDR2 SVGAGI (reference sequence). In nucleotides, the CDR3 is TGTGTCAGCAGTTATGGGGACAGGGGCTATCAGCCCCTGCATTTT. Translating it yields CVSSYGDRGYQPLHF.

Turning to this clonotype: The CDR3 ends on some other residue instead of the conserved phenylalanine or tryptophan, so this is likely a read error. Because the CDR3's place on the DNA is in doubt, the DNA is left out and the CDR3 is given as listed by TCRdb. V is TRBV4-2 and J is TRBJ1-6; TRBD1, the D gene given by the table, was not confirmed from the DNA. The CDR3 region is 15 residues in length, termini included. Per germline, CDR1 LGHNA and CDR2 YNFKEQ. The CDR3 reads CASSQDTQGRSPFHY.

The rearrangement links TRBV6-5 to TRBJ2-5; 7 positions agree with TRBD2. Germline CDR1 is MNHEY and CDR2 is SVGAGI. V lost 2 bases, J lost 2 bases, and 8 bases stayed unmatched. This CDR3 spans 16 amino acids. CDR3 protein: CASSYGTVGGQETQYF. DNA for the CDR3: TGTGCCAGCAGTTACGGTACGGTGGGGGGGCAAGAGACCCAGTACTTC.

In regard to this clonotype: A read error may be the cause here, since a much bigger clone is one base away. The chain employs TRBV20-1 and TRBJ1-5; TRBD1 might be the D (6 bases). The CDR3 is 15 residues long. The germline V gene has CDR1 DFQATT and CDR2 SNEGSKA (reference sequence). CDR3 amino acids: CSASLQGHFNQPLHF. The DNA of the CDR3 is TGCAGTGCTAGCCTACAGGGACACTTCAATCAGCCCCTGCATTTT.

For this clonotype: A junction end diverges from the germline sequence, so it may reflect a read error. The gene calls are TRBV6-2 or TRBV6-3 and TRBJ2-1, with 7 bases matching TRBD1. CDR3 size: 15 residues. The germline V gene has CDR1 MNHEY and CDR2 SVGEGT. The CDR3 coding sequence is TGTGCCATCAATTACTCGACAGGGCCAGACAATGAGCTGTTCTTC. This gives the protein CAINYSTGPDNELFF.

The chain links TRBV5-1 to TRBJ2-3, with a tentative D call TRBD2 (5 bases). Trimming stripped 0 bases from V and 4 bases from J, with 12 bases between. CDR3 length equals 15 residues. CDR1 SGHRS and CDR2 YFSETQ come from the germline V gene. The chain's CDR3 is CASSLEQPSSDTQYF. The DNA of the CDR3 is TGCGCCAGCAGCTTGGAACAGCCTAGCTCAGATACGCAGTATTTT.

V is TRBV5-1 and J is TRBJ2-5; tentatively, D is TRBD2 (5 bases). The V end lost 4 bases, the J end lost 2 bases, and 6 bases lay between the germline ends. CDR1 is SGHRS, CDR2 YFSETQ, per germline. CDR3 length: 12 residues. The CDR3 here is CASSREQETQYF. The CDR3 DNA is TGCGCCAGCAGCCGGGAACAAGAGACCCAGTACTTC.

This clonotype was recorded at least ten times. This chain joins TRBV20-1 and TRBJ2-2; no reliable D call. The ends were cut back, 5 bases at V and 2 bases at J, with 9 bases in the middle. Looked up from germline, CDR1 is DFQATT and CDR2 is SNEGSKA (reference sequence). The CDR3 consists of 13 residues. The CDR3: CSAYDGNTGELFF. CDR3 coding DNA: TGCAGTGCTTACGACGGAAACACCGGGGAGCTGTTTTTT.

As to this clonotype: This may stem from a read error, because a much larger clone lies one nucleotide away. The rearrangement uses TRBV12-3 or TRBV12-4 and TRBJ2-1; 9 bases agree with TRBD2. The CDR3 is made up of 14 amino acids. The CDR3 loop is CVSSFVAGVREQFF. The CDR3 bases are TGTGTCAGCAGTTTCGTAGCGGGAGTTCGTGAGCAGTTCTTC.

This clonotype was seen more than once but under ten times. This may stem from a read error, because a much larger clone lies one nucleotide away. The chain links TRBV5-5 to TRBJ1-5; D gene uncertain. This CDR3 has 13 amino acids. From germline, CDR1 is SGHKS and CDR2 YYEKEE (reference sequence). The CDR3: CASSTQRNQSQHF. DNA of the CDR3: TGTGCCAGCAGCACGCAGAGGAATCAGTCCCAGCATTTT.

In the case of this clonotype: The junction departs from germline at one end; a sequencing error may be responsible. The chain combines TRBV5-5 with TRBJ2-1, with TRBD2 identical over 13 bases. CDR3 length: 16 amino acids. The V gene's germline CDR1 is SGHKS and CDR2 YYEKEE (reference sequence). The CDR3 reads CVSSLVLAGGRNEQFF. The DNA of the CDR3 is TGTGTCAGCAGCTTGGTACTAGCGGGGGGGAGGAATGAGCAGTTCTTC.

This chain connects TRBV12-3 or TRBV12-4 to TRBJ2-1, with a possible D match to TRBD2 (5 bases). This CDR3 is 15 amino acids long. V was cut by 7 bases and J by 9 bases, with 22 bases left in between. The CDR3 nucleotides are TGTGCCAGCAATCCCCCAGAGGGCGGAAACATTGAGCAGTTCTTC. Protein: CASNPPEGGNIEQFF.

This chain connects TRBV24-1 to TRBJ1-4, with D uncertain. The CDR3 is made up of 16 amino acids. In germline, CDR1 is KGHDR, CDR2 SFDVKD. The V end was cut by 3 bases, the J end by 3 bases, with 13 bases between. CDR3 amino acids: CATSDRQAGANEKLFF. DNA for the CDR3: TGTGCCACCAGTGATCGGCAGGCCGGGGCTAATGAAAAACTGTTTTTT.

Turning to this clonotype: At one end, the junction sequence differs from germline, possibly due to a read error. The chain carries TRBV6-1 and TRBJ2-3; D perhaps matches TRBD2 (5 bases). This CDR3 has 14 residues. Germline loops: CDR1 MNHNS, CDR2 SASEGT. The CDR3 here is CVSSAGMIGYTQYF. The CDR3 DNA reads TGTGTCAGCAGCGCCGGGATGATTGGTTATACGCAGTATTTT.

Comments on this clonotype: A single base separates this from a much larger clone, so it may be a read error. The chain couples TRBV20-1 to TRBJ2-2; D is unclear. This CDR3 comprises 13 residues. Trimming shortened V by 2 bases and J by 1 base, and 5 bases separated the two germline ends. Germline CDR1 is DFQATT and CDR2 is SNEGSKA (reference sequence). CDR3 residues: CSARPVNTGELFF. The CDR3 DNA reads TGCAGTGCTAGACCAGTGAACACCGGGGAGCTGTTTTTT.

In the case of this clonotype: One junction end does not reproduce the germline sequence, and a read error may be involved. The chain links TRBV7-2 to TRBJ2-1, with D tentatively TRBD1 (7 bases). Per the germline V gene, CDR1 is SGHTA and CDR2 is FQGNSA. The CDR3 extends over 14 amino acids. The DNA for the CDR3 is TGTGCCAGCAAAGCAGGGGGGACCTACAATGAGCAATTCTTC. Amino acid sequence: CASKAGGTYNEQFF.

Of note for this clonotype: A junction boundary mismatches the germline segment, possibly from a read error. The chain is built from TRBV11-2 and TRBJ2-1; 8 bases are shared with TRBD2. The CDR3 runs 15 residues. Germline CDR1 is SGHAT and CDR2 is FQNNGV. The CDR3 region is CAISFISGGNNAQFF. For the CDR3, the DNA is TGTGCCATCAGCTTTATTTCGGGAGGGAATAATGCGCAGTTCTTC.

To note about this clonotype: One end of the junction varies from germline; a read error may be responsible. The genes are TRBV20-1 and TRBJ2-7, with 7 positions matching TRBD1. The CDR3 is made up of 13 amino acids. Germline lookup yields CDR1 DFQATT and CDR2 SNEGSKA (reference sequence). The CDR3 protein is CSVSPGTAYEQYF. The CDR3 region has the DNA TGCAGTGTTAGTCCCGGGACAGCCTACGAGCAGTACTTT.

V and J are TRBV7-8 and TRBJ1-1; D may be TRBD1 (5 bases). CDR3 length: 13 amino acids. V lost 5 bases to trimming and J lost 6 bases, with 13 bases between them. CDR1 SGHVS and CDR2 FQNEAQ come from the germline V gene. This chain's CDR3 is CASSPQGVSEAFF. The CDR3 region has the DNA TGTGCCAGCAGCCCGCAGGGTGTTTCTGAAGCTTTCTTT.

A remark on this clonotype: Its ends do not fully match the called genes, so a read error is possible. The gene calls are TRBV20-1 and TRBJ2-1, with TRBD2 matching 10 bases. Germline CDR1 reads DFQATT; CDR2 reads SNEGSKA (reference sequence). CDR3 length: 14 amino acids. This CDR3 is CCARTSGDYDEHFF. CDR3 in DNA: TGCTGTGCTCGTACTAGCGGGGATTACGATGAGCATTTCTTC.